Here is one T cell receptor beta chain with its context. V dropped 7 bases and J dropped 6 bases, with 13 bases sitting between them. The CDR3 contains 12 residues. The germline V gene encodes CDR1 SQVTM and CDR2 ANQGSEA. These data originate in a study of blood T cell repertoires in COVID-19. Study summary: T cells, B-cell-depleted T cells, or PBMCs supplied cDNA or gDNA.

Authors' analysis steps: Estimation of nucleated cell counts was performed using reference gene primer amplification. Assay: immunoSEQ multiplex PCR; the TCRdb copy retains only in-frame clones and omits some. The V and J calls and the clone size are those of that table, but D and trimming were determined from the DNA. The profile shows around 380,000 clones, around 87% of them singletons. Individuals drawn from approximately 26 US areas were roughly 18 to 95 years old. Cohorts were based on clinical histories the participants reported. V and J are TRBV29-1 and TRBJ1-3; weak D call: TRBD1 (5 bases). Sequencing was performed on PBMCs or T cells enriched from blood (not recorded which). The origin of this receptor is a man younger than 40 who had recovered from COVID-19. CDR3 residues: CSAEGGENTIYF. In DNA form, the CDR3 reads TGCAGCGCCGAAGGAGGGGAAAACACCATATATTTT.